The 27 T cell receptor beta chains below come from one sample, sequenced in a study of T cell changes during pregnancy in multiple sclerosis. Using immunoSEQ multiplex PCR, the repertoire was profiled, and TCRdb retains in-frame clones only, with some absent. Among roughly 75,000 clones listed, 89% were seen once. The specimen comprised peripheral blood, sampled before pregnancy. The receptor source for this set is a female donor with multiple sclerosis, enrolled in a pregnancy study.

The chain is built from TRBV6-1 and TRBJ2-2; 9 bases agree with TRBD1. CDR1 and CDR2 from the germline V gene are MNHNS and SASEGT. CDR3 size: 20 residues. V lost 4 bases and J lost 4; bases outside the gene matches: 19. Here the CDR3 reads CASSADLLPGQGFSTGELFF. The CDR3 DNA follows: TGTGCCAGCAGTGCGGACCTACTCCCGGGACAGGGTTTTTCCACCGGGGAGCTGTTTTTT.

This chain joins TRBV2 and TRBJ1-6; the D gene is possibly TRBD1 (5 bases). Germline CDR1 SNHLY, CDR2 FYNNEI. CDR3 length: 13 residues. Trimming removed 0 bases from V and 10 bases from J, with 7 bases in between. Written as DNA, the CDR3 is TGTGCCAGCAGTGAAGCTAAGGGGTCACCCCTCCACTTT. Protein sequence: CASSEAKGSPLHF.

V and J are TRBV5-1 and TRBJ2-7; the match to TRBD2 covers 7 bases. CDR1 is SGHRS, CDR2 YFSETQ, per germline. The CDR3 is made up of 14 amino acids. The ends lost 4 bases at V and 7 bases at J; junction bases unmatched: 11. CDR3 bases: TGCGCCAGCAGCCACGGGGGGACCCTCGTTGAGCAGTACTTC. It is translated as CASSHGGTLVEQYF.

The V gene is TRBV5-1, the J gene TRBJ1-3, with D unresolved. The V end lost 0 bases, the J end lost 0 bases, and 10 bases lay between the germline ends. The germline V gene encodes CDR1 SGHRS and CDR2 YFSETQ. This CDR3 contains 16 residues. The CDR3 loop reads CASSLEGGHSGNTIYF. CDR3 DNA sequence: TGCGCCAGCAGCTTGGAAGGCGGCCACTCTGGAAACACCATATATTTT.

V and J are TRBV15 and TRBJ1-2; TRBD1 might be the D (5 bases). Germline CDR1 LNHNV, CDR2 YYDKDF (reference sequence). This CDR3 region has 14 residues. The V gene lost 5 bases and the J gene lost 7 bases, with 17 bases spanning the gap. The CDR3 region is CATSQDLGAVGYTF. The CDR3 nucleotides read TGTGCCACCAGCCAAGACTTAGGGGCGGTTGGCTACACCTTC.

This clone was detected only once. At one end, the junction sequence differs from germline, possibly due to a read error. The chain uses TRBV30 and TRBJ1-5; TRBD1 aligns across 8 bases. This CDR3 has 12 amino acids. The germline V gene has CDR1 GTSNPN and CDR2 SVGIG (reference sequence). The CDR3 spells CRLTGVNQPQHF. In DNA, the CDR3 is TGCCGATTGACAGGGGTGAATCAGCCCCAGCATTTT.

The V and J genes are TRBV2 and TRBJ2-7; TRBD1 aligns across 9 bases. The CDR3 consists of 17 residues. The V gene end was trimmed by 4 bases and the J gene end by 5 bases; junction bases not matched to a gene: 15. Germline V gene sequence: CDR1 SNHLY, CDR2 FYNNEI. The CDR3: CASSAPLWVGQGHEQYF. CDR3 nucleotides: TGTGCCAGCAGTGCCCCCCTTTGGGTTGGACAGGGGCACGAGCAGTACTTC. Based on the CDR3 plus reference TRBV2 and TRBJ2-7, the full variable domain is EPEVTQTPSHQVTQMGQEVILRCVPISNHLYFYWYRQILGQKVEFLVSFYNNEISEKSEIFDDQFSVERPDGSNFTLKIRSTKLEDSAMYFCASSAPLWVGQGHEQYFGPGTRLTVT.

This clone appeared a few times. The chain joins TRBV5-1 to TRBJ2-3; 7 positions match TRBD1. V was pared by 3 bases and J by 3 bases, with 7 bases of the junction left unmatched. The length of the CDR3 is 15 residues. Germline V gene sequence: CDR1 SGHRS, CDR2 YFSETQ. The CDR3 is CASSSKLQGTDTQYF. The CDR3, as DNA: TGCGCCAGCAGCTCTAAATTACAGGGGACAGATACGCAGTATTTT.

This clone was picked up a small number of times. The chain links TRBV19 to TRBJ1-1; 8 bases map to TRBD1. V dropped 5 bases and J dropped 3; count of bases not matched to a gene: 5. The CDR3 contains 14 residues. CDR1 LNHDA and CDR2 SQIVND come from the germline V gene (reference sequence). As DNA, the CDR3 is TGTGCCAGTAGTGATAGACAGGGGCACACTGAAGCTTTCTTT. The encoded protein is CASSDRQGHTEAFF.

This chain uses TRBV7-3 with TRBJ1-1; 7 bases fit TRBD1. Germline V lookup: CDR1 SGHTA, CDR2 FQGTGA. V lost 5 bases and J lost 2; bases outside the gene matches: 5. The CDR3 is 14 amino acids. The CDR3 DNA reads as TGTGCCAGCAGCATTTCAGGGGGTAACACTGAAGCTTTCTTT. Protein: CASSISGGNTEAFF. The whole variable domain, filled in from reference TRBV7-3 and TRBJ1-1, reads GAGVSQTPSNKVTEKGKYVELRCDPISGHTALYWYRQSLGQGPEFLIYFQGTGAADDSGLPNDRFFAVRPEGSVSTLKIQRTERGDSAVYLCASSISGGNTEAFFGQGTRLTVV.

V is TRBV9 and J is TRBJ1-2; D gene unclear. This CDR3 contains 12 residues. Germline lookup yields CDR1 SGDLS and CDR2 YYNGEE. Trimming took 4 bases from V and 3 from J, leaving 7 bases between them. The CDR3 sequence is CASSLNYYGYTF. The CDR3 coding sequence is TGTGCCAGCAGCTTGAACTACTATGGCTACACCTTC.

The chain is built from TRBV18 and TRBJ1-1; D gene unclear. This CDR3 comprises 12 residues. Deletions cut 3 bases from V and 1 base from J, with 3 bases between. Per germline, CDR1 KGHSH and CDR2 LQKENI. The CDR3 loop is CASSPQNTEAFF. CDR3 sequence (DNA): TGTGCCAGCTCACCCCAGAACACTGAAGCTTTCTTT.

The rearrangement joins TRBV7-2 to TRBJ2-1; 7 bases map to TRBD2. This CDR3 spans 15 amino acids. V lost 2 bases, J lost 2 bases, and 3 bases stayed unmatched. From germline, CDR1 is SGHTA and CDR2 FQGNSA. The CDR3 nucleotides read TGTGCCAGCAGCTTACAGCGGGGAGCCTACAATGAGCAGTTCTTC. It translates to CASSLQRGAYNEQFF.

As DNA, the CDR3 is TGTGCCAGCAGCTTGGCCGGTTCAAACGGGTCACCCCTCCACTTT. It codes for CASSLAGSNGSPLHF. The J gene is TRBJ1-6, the V gene TRBV5-5; D is uncertain. V dropped 0 bases and J dropped 10 bases, with 14 bases sitting between them. The CDR3 covers 15 residues. The V gene's germline CDR1 is SGHKS and CDR2 YYEKEE (reference sequence).

CDR3 bases: TGCGCCAGCAGCCACCCAGGGGGGTCCTACAATGAGCAGTTCTTC. Translation: CASSHPGGSYNEQFF. The chain carries TRBV4-3 and TRBJ2-1; D is perhaps TRBD1 (7 bases). In germline, CDR1 is LGHNA, CDR2 YSLEER. Trimming pared 3 bases from V and 1 base from J, leaving 10 bases between. CDR3 size: 15 residues.

This chain connects TRBV6-1 to TRBJ2-7, with TRBD1 as a possible D gene (5 bases). The V and J ends lost 6 bases and 3 bases respectively, with 12 bases between them. Germline V CDR1 and CDR2: MNHNS, SASEGT. CDR3 length: 13 residues. CDR3 sequence reads: CASRTSTGYEQYF. Here the CDR3 DNA reads TGTGCCAGCAGGACCAGTACAGGCTACGAGCAGTACTTC.

The gene calls are TRBV5-1 and TRBJ2-3, with 12 bases that match TRBD2. Germline V CDR1 and CDR2: SGHRS, YFSETQ. With V trimmed by 4 bases and J by 2 bases, 5 bases remained unmatched. The CDR3 length is 16 residues. The CDR3 spells CASSAGLAGLTDTQYF. The CDR3 DNA reads as TGCGCCAGCAGCGCGGGACTAGCGGGCCTCACAGATACGCAGTATTTT. Full variable domain (outside the CDR3, taken from reference TRBV5-1 and TRBJ2-3): KAGVTQTPRYLIKTRGQQVTLSCSPISGHRSVSWYQQTPGQGLQFLFEYFSETQRNKGNFPGRFSGRQFSNSRSEMNVSTLELGDSALYLCASSAGLAGLTDTQYFGPGTRLTVL.

The chain uses TRBV2 and TRBJ1-2; no definite D call. Germline CDR1 is SNHLY and CDR2 is FYNNEI. The CDR3 has 12 amino acids. The V end was cut by 3 bases, the J end by 4 bases, with 6 bases between. The CDR3 DNA sequence: TGTGCCAGCAGTGAGGGGAGCTATGGCTACACCTTC. Its translation is CASSEGSYGYTF.

V usage is TRBV28 and J usage is TRBJ1-5; 7 bases line up with TRBD1. Looked up from germline, CDR1 is MDHEN and CDR2 is SYDVKM. This CDR3 comprises 13 residues. The J segment lost 8 bases and the V segment lost 6 bases, leaving 7 bases of the junction unmatched. The CDR3 nucleotides read TGTGCCAGCAGACAGGGGCCGGCGGAGCCCCAGCATTTT. Translated, it gives CASRQGPAEPQHF.

The chain links TRBV7-8 to TRBJ2-7, with TRBD1 matching 12 bases. There are 16 residues in the CDR3. The germline CDR1 and CDR2 sequences are SGHVS and FQNEAQ. The V gene end was trimmed by 5 bases and the J gene end by 6 bases; junction bases not matched to a gene: 11. The chain's CDR3 is CASSLQTGTGGAEQYF. The CDR3 nucleotides read TGTGCCAGCAGCCTACAGACCGGGACAGGGGGCGCCGAGCAGTACTTC.

The V gene is TRBV27, the J gene TRBJ1-5, with D maybe TRBD1 (6 bases). Trimming shortened V by 6 bases and J by 7 bases, and 16 bases separated the two germline ends. CDR3 length: 14 residues. Per the germline V gene, CDR1 is MNHEY and CDR2 is SMNVEV (reference sequence). The CDR3 here is CASSPPGHLQPQHF. The DNA of the CDR3 is TGTGCCAGCAGCCCCCCGGGACATTTGCAGCCCCAGCATTTT.

This clone was counted a single time. The chain carries TRBV5-1 and TRBJ1-5, with TRBD1 as a possible D gene (6 bases). The CDR3 covers 14 residues. CDR1 is SGHRS, CDR2 YFSETQ, per germline. Trimming took 1 base from V and 5 from J, leaving 10 bases between them. The CDR3 nucleotides are TGCGCCAGCAGCTTGACAGGGTCAGATCAGCCCCAGCATTTT. It yields the protein CASSLTGSDQPQHF. Combining the CDR3 with reference TRBV5-1 and TRBJ1-5 gives the whole variable domain KAGVTQTPRYLIKTRGQQVTLSCSPISGHRSVSWYQQTPGQGLQFLFEYFSETQRNKGNFPGRFSGRQFSNSRSEMNVSTLELGDSALYLCASSLTGSDQPQHFGDGTRLSIL.

This chain uses TRBV6-1 with TRBJ1-4; D ambiguous. The length of the CDR3 is 13 residues. Germline CDR1 MNHNS, CDR2 SASEGT. Trimming stripped 10 bases from V and 14 bases from J, with 23 bases between. The CDR3 bases are TGTGCCACCCGGCCATTTCCCGACAAAAGGCTGTTTTTT. As protein: CATRPFPDKRLFF.

The chain uses TRBV4-1 and TRBJ2-6; TRBD2 might be the D (7 bases). This CDR3 is 18 amino acids long. Trimming removed 3 bases from V and 0 bases from J, with 15 bases in between. From germline, CDR1 is MGHRA and CDR2 YSYEKL. The CDR3 spells CASSHGTGGYSGANVLTF. CDR3 DNA: TGCGCCAGCAGCCATGGAACGGGGGGCTACTCTGGGGCCAACGTCCTGACTTTC.

This clone has just a few counts. The rearrangement uses TRBV4-3 and TRBJ1-4, with D uncertain. This CDR3 has 14 amino acids. The V end was cut by 1 base, the J end by 8 bases, with 11 bases between. Germline V CDR1 and CDR2: LGHNA, YSLEER. The CDR3 bases are TGCGCCAGCAGCCAAGCTGGACTGATGGAAAAACTGTTTTTT. Residues: CASSQAGLMEKLFF.

The chain recombines TRBV15 with TRBJ2-6, with D perhaps TRBD2 (5 bases). The CDR3 is made up of 18 amino acids. V was clipped by 1 base and J by 1 base, with 14 bases between them. Germline CDR1 LNHNV, CDR2 YYDKDF (reference sequence). CDR3 protein: CATSRAGVLHSGANVLTF. CDR3 sequence (DNA): TGTGCCACCAGCAGAGCCGGGGTTCTCCATTCTGGGGCCAACGTCCTGACTTTC.

The chain recombines TRBV5-4 with TRBJ1-1; D possibly corresponds to TRBD1 (6 bases). V lost 4 bases and J 5 bases, leaving 15 bases between the germline ends. This CDR3 region has 14 residues. Looked up from germline, CDR1 is SGHNT and CDR2 is YYREEE (reference sequence). CDR3 in DNA: TGTGCCAGCAGCGCAGACTTACAGGGAACTGAAGCTTTCTTT. It is translated as CASSADLQGTEAFF. Full variable domain (outside the CDR3, taken from reference TRBV5-4 and TRBJ1-1): ETGVTQSPTHLIKTRGQQVTLRCSSQSGHNTVSWYQQALGQGPQFIFQYYREEENGRGNFPPRFSGLQFPNYSSELNVNALELDDSALYLCASSADLQGTEAFFGQGTRLTVV.